This entry is about one T cell receptor (beta chain). The entry originates in a study of blood T cells in healthy people across ages. Study-wide context: T cells yielded about one barcoded beta molecule per two cells through template switching.

Using a J-beta primer mix together with a sample-barcoded 5' primer, a second PCR was run for about 7 to 12 cycles. TCRdb recomputed calls from the 5' RACE reads with MiXCR, one row per CDR3 protein. The sample has about 680,000 distinct CDR3 sequences; about 52% are singletons. Looked up from germline, CDR1 is MNHEY and CDR2 is SVGEGT. The CDR3 sequence is 20 residues long. The rearrangement uses TRBV6-2 or TRBV6-3 and TRBJ2-5; the D gene could be TRBD1 or TRBD2 (6 bases each). The last part of the DNA fits TRBJ2-7 better; the J call may be wrong. The TCR sequence derives from an older woman in good health. Specimen: blood. The CDR3 DNA follows: TGTGCCAGCACCTCTGGTCGGTCCGGGGGCACGCACGGGGTTTACTACGAGCAGTACTTC. As protein: CASTSGRSGGTHGVYYEQYF.